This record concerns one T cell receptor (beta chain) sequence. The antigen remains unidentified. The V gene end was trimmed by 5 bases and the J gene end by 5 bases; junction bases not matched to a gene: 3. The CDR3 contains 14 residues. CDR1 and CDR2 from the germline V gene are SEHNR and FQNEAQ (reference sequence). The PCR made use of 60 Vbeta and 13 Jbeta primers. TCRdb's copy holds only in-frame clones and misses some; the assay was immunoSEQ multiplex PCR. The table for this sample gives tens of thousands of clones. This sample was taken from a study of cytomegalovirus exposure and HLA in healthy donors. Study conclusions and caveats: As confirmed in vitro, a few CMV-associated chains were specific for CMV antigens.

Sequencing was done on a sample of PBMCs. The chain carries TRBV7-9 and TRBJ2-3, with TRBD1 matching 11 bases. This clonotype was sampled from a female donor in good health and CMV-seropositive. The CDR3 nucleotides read TGTGCCAGCAGCCTCGGGACAGGGGGAGATACGCAGTATTTT. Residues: CASSLGTGGDTQYF.